This entry lists 9 T cell receptor beta chains sequenced from one sample in a study of cytomegalovirus exposure and HLA in healthy donors (dated by TCRdb to 2016 to 2017). The library was prepared using the immunoSEQ multiplex PCR assay. For the multiplex PCR, a mixture combining 60 forward primers for TCR Vbeta segments and 13 reverse primers for TCR Jbeta segments was used. As stored in TCRdb, this immuneACCESS dataset retains in-frame rearrangements with V and J assigned. A fraction of the clones does not appear; measured against another copy, unresolved V genes explain less than half of the discrepancy, and the remainder lacks a known reason. The sample table contains 150,000 to 200,000 clones; only one count was recorded for about 81% of them. The ten largest account for more than 0.75% of the sample. Sequencing used PBMCs. The receptors originated from a girl aged 2 to 9 in good health and CMV-seropositive.

This clone was seen more than once but under ten times. This chain links TRBV29-1 with TRBJ2-7, with a tentative D call TRBD2 (5 bases). The CDR3 runs to 12 residues. Trimming shortened V by 6 bases and J by 4 bases, and 13 bases separated the two germline ends. CDR1 SQVTM and CDR2 ANQGSEA come from the germline V gene. CDR3: CSVRRSEYEQYF. DNA of the CDR3: TGCAGCGTCCGGAGGTCCGAGTACGAGCAGTACTTC.

The chain uses TRBV10-2 and TRBJ2-5; TRBD1 is a possible D gene (5 bases). The CDR3 has 13 amino acids. Germline-derived CDR1 and CDR2 are WSHSY and SAAADI. The V end was cut by 8 bases, the J end by 5 bases, with 15 bases between. In DNA, the CDR3 is TGCGCCAGCCTCCCGCAGGGCCGGGAGACCCAGTACTTC. It translates to CASLPQGRETQYF.

The chain links TRBV30 to TRBJ2-3; D not certain. Germline assignment: CDR1 GTSNPN and CDR2 SVGIG (reference sequence). Trimming removed 0 bases from V and 6 bases from J, with 13 bases in between. There are 14 residues in the CDR3. CDR3 coding DNA: TGTGCCTGGAGTGTACAAAGAACGCGGGATACGCAGTATTTT. This encodes CAWSVQRTRDTQYF.

The chain's CDR3 is CASSLDLRGEQYF. The CDR3 DNA sequence: TGTGCCAGCAGCTTAGATCTTAGGGGCGAGCAGTACTTC. V usage is TRBV11-3 and J usage is TRBJ2-7, with a possible D match to TRBD1 (5 bases). The CDR3 covers 13 residues. The V end was cut by 0 bases, the J end by 6 bases, with 9 bases between. Per germline, CDR1 SGHNT and CDR2 YENEEA.

Only one count was recorded for this clone. The chain couples TRBV5-6 to TRBJ2-5, with TRBD1 as a possible D gene (6 bases). CDR1 and CDR2 (germline): SGHDT, YYEEEE. This CDR3 has 13 amino acids. Trimming removed 3 bases from V and 4 bases from J, with 10 bases in between. The CDR3 coding sequence is TGTGCCAGCAGCTCCACAGGGACAGAGACCCAGTACTTC. Translated: CASSSTGTETQYF.

CDR3 coding DNA: TGTGCCAGCAGCCCCCAGACAGGGAGCATCAATCAGCCCCAGCATTTT. Amino acid sequence: CASSPQTGSINQPQHF. The V call is TRBV7-2, the J call TRBJ1-5, with TRBD1 identical over 7 bases. Germline trimming cut 5 bases from V and 3 bases from J; bases unmatched to any gene: 10. The CDR3 is made up of 16 amino acids. CDR1 and CDR2 from the germline V gene are SGHTA and FQGNSA.

Notes on this clone: In the same sample, other DNA sequences code for this CDR3. This sequence joins TRBV19 and TRBJ2-7; 10 nucleotides agree with TRBD2. Germline CDR1 reads LNHDA; CDR2 reads SQIVND (reference sequence). The CDR3 totals 16 residues. Trimming cost V 3 bases and J 2 bases; bases outside gene matches: 7. The DNA of the CDR3 is TGTGCCAGTAGTATCTCAGGACTAGCGGCTACCTACGAGCAGTACTTC. Translating gives CASSISGLAATYEQYF.

The chain is built from TRBV28 and TRBJ2-1; TRBD1 might be the D (5 bases). Germline CDR1 reads MDHEN; CDR2 reads SYDVKM. V was pared by 2 bases and J by 3 bases, with 11 bases between. The CDR3 contains 15 residues. CDR3 in DNA: TGTGCCAGCAGTTTAAGGCAACAGGTCTACAATGAGCAGTTCTTC. This translates into CASSLRQQVYNEQFF.

The J gene is TRBJ1-4, the V gene TRBV30, with 10 bases fitting TRBD1. CDR3 size: 16 residues. V trimming: 1 base; J trimming: 3 bases; junction bases outside the gene matches: 5. CDR1 and CDR2 (germline): GTSNPN, SVGIG (reference sequence). CDR3 amino acids: CAWSGDRGLSNEKLFF. The CDR3 region has the DNA TGTGCCTGGAGTGGCGACAGGGGGCTGTCTAATGAAAAACTGTTTTTT.